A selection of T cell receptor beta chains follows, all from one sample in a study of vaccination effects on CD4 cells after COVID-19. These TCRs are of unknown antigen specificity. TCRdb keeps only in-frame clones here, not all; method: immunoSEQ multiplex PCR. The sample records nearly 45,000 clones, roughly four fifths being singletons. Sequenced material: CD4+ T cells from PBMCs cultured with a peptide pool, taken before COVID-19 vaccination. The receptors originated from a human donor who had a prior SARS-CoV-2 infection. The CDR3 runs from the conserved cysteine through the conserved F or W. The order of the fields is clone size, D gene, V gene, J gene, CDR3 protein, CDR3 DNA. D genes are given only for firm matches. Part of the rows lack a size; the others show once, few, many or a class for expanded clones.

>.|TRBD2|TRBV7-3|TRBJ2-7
CASSTSGGRYEQYF
TGTGCCAGCAGCACGAGCGGGGGGCGGTACGAGCAGTACTTC
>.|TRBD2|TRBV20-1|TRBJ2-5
CSAREVETQYF
TGCAGTGCCCGGGAGGTGGAGACCCAGTACTTC
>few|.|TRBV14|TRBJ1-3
CASSQGLGSGNTIYF
TGTGCCAGCAGCCAAGGTCTGGGGAGCGGAAACACCATATATTTT
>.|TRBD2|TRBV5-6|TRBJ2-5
CASSYPRLAGAETQYF
TGTGCCAGCAGCTACCCCCGTCTAGCGGGGGCAGAGACCCAGTACTTC
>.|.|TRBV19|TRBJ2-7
CASSIVGSGAYEQYF
TGTGCCAGTAGTATAGTTGGTTCGGGGGCCTACGAGCAGTACTTC
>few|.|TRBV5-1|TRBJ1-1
CASSLLLGGEAFF
TGCGCCAGCAGCTTGTTGTTGGGCGGGGAAGCTTTCTTT
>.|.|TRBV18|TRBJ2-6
CASSLSGANVLTF
TGTGCCAGCTCACTCTCTGGGGCCAACGTCCTGACTTTC
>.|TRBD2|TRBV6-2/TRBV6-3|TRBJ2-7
CASSSGTRWSYEQYF
TGTGCCAGCAGTTCGGGGACTAGATGGTCCTACGAGCAGTACTTC
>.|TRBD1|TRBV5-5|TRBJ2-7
CASRGIGQGYEQYF
TGTGCCAGCAGGGGAATCGGACAGGGCTACGAGCAGTACTTC
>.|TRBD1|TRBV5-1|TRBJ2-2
CASSLGGRGPTGELFF
TGCGCCAGCAGCTTGGGAGGCAGGGGGCCGACCGGGGAGCTGTTTTTT
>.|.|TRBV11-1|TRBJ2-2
CASSFGQNPYTGELFF
TGTGCCAGCAGCTTTGGGCAGAACCCTTACACCGGGGAGCTGTTTTTT
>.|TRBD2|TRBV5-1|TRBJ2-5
CASSFSVGGGQETQYF
TGCGCCAGCAGCTTTAGTGTCGGGGGGGGCCAAGAGACCCAGTACTTC
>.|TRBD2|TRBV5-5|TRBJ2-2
CASSRRLAGNTGELFF
TGTGCCAGCAGCCGTAGACTAGCGGGAAACACCGGGGAGCTGTTTTTT
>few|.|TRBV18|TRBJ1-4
CASSPEQFNEKLFF
TGTGCCAGCTCACCGGAACAGTTTAATGAAAAACTGTTTTTT
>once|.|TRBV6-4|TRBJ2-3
CASSVTGDTDTQYF
TGTGCCAGCAGTGTAACGGGAGACACAGATACGCAGTATTTT
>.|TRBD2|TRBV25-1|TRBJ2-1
CASSQTGGGQFF
TGTGCCAGCAGCCAAACTGGGGGGGGGCAGTTCTTC
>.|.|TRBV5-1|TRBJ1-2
CASSLVSGTHGYTF
TGCGCCAGCAGCTTGGTGTCAGGGACCCATGGCTACACCTTC
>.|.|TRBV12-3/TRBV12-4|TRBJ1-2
CASSFIGLYGYTF
TGTGCCAGCAGTTTTATCGGGCTCTATGGCTACACCTTC
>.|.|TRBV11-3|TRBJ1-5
CASSLYVLGYSNQPQHF
TGTGCCAGCAGCTTATATGTCCTAGGATATAGCAATCAGCCCCAGCATTTT
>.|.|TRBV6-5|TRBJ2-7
CASSYPETYEQYF
TGTGCCAGCAGTTACCCCGAGACCTACGAGCAGTACTTC
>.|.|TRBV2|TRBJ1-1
CASRVEGGTEAFF
TGTGCCAGCCGTGTAGAGGGAGGGACTGAAGCTTTCTTT
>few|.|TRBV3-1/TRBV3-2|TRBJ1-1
CASSQVLNTEAFF
TGTGCCAGCAGCCAAGTTTTGAACACTGAAGCTTTCTTT
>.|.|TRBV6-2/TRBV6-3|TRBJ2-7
CASSYSWTAYTTSYEQYF
TGTGCCAGCAGTTACTCGTGGACAGCTTACACCACCTCCTACGAGCAGTACTTC
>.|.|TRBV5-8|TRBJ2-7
CASSLVSAGSNEQYF
TGTGCCAGCAGCTTGGTTTCAGCCGGGTCGAACGAGCAGTACTTC
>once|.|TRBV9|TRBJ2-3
CASSHRDAPDTQYF
TGTGCCAGCAGCCACCGGGACGCCCCAGATACGCAGTATTTT
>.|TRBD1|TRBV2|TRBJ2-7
CASTKDRGVNEQYF
TGTGCCAGCACCAAGGACAGGGGCGTGAACGAGCAGTACTTC
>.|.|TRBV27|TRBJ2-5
CPHPTTGTLPYF
TGTCCCCATCCCACCACCGGGACACTGCCGTACTTC